The present T cell receptor (beta chain) was sequenced within a study of blood T cell repertoires in COVID-19. V lost 8 bases, J lost 3 bases, and 18 bases lay in between. CDR3 length: 15 amino acids. Germline assignment: CDR1 SGHTA and CDR2 FQGNSA. This table comes from immunoSEQ multiplex PCR, and its TCRdb copy is limited to in-frame clones, with some not included. The table lists just over 650,000 clones, about 90% of them singletons. This receptor was identified in a woman under 30 with acute or convalescent COVID-19. Sample: peripheral blood. The chain carries TRBV7-2 and TRBJ2-3; D might be TRBD1 (6 bases). Written as DNA, the CDR3 is TGTGCCAGCGGGCAGGGTCGTACAGGGACAGATACGCAGTATTTT. Residues: CASGQGRTGTDTQYF.